The subject of this entry is one T cell receptor (beta chain). CDR1 is LGHDT and CDR2 is YNNKEL in the germline V gene (reference sequence). The J segment lost 15 bases and the V segment lost 4 bases, leaving 6 bases of the junction unmatched. The CDR3 is 14 amino acids. Original handling: Estimation of nucleated cell counts was performed using reference gene primer amplification. Assay: immunoSEQ multiplex PCR; the TCRdb copy retains only in-frame clones and omits some. That table supplies the V and J calls and clone size; D and trimming were determined from the DNA. The table records 200,000 to 250,000 clones, roughly nine tenths of them present only once. This record comes from a study of blood T cell repertoires in COVID-19. Study-level information: The cDNA or gDNA used as material had been derived from T cells, B-cell-depleted T cells, or PBMCs.

Living in about two dozen US areas, the participants were between roughly 18 and 90 years of age. Assignment of participants to cohorts was predicated upon participant-reported clinical history. This TCR was recovered from a woman under 30 in a cohort exposed to, infected with or recovered from COVID-19 (not recorded which). Sequenced input: PBMCs or T cells enriched from blood (not recorded which). The chain carries TRBV3-1 (or the pseudogene TRBV3-2) and TRBJ2-1, with 16 bases fitting TRBD2. The chain's CDR3 is CASSPGLAGGPRFF. CDR3 DNA: TGTGCCAGCAGCCCGGGACTAGCGGGAGGGCCTCGGTTCTTC.